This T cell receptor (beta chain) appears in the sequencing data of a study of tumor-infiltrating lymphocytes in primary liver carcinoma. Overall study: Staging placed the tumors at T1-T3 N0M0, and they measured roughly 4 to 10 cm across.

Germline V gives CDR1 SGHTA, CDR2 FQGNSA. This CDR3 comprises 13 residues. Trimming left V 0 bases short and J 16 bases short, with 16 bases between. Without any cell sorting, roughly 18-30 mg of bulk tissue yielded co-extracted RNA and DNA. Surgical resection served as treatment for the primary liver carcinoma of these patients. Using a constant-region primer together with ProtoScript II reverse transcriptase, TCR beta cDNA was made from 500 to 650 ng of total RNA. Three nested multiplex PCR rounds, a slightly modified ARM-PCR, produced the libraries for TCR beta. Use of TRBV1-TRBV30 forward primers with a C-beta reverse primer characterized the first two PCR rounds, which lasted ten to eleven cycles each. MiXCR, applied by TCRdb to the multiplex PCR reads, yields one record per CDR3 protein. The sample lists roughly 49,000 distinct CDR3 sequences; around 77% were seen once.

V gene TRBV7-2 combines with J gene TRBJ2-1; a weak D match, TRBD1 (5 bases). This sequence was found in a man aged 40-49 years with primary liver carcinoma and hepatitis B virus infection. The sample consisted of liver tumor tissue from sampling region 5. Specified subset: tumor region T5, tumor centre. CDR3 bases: TGTGCCAGCAGCTTAGCCAAGGGGAATGGGCAATTCTTC. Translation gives CASSLAKGNGQFF.